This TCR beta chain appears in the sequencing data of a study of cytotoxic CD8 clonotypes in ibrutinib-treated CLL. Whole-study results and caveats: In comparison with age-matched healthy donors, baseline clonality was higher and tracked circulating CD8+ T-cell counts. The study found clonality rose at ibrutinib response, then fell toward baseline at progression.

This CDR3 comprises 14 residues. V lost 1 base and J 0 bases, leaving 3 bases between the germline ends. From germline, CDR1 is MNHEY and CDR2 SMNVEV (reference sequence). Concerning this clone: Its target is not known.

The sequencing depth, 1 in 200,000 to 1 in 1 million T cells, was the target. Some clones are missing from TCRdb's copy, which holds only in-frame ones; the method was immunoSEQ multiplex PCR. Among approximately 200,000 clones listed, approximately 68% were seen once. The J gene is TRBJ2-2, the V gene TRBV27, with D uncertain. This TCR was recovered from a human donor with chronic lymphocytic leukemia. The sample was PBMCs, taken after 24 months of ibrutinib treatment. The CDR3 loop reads CASSLYANTGELFF. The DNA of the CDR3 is TGTGCCAGCAGTTTATACGCGAACACCGGGGAGCTGTTTTTT.